The 22 T cell receptor beta chains in this list originate from one sample, sequenced in a study of blood T cell repertoires in COVID-19. Data came from immunoSEQ multiplex PCR; TCRdb stores just in-frame clones and leaves some out. The sample lists some 62,000 clones; around 86% were seen once. The specimen was peripheral blood. The receptors were gathered from a woman of 80 years or more with acute or convalescent COVID-19.

This chain connects TRBV5-6 to TRBJ2-5; 9 nucleotides line up with TRBD1. Germline assignment: CDR1 SGHDT and CDR2 YYEEEE. Trimming at V came to 3 bases and at J to 4 bases, leaving 4 bases not matched to a gene. CDR3 length: 14 amino acids. The CDR3 sequence: CASSSGTGRETQYF. The CDR3 nucleotides are TGTGCCAGCAGCTCCGGGACAGGGAGAGAGACCCAGTACTTC.

The gene calls are TRBV18 and TRBJ1-2; 7 bases align to TRBD1. CDR1 is KGHSH and CDR2 is LQKENI in the germline V gene. The CDR3 runs 14 residues. Trimming took 2 bases from V and 1 from J; bases not matched to a gene: 1. CDR3 in amino acids: CASSPGTDNYGYTF. The CDR3 nucleotides are TGTGCCAGCTCACCAGGGACAGATAACTATGGCTACACCTTC.

This chain links TRBV19 with TRBJ1-1; 7 nucleotides align to TRBD1. CDR3 length: 13 amino acids. V shed 6 bases, J shed 1 base, and the junction held 2 bases outside the gene matches. The germline V gene encodes CDR1 LNHDA and CDR2 SQIVND (reference sequence). In nucleotides, the CDR3 is TGTGCCAGTAGGGACAGGTCGAACACTGAAGCTTTCTTT. It specifies CASRDRSNTEAFF.

Only a few counts were recorded for this clone. V usage is TRBV29-1 and J usage is TRBJ2-1; TRBD1 agrees at 7 bases. CDR3 size: 14 residues. With 5 bases clipped from V and 2 bases from J, the junction kept 6 bases outside the gene matches. Germline V gene sequence: CDR1 SQVTM, CDR2 ANQGSEA. For the CDR3, the DNA is TGCAGCGTTCGCCGGGACAGCACCTACAATGAGCAGTTCTTC. This translates into CSVRRDSTYNEQFF.

The chain couples TRBV7-2 to TRBJ2-7, with TRBD2 matching 13 bases. The CDR3 extends over 15 amino acids. The germline V gene has CDR1 SGHTA and CDR2 FQGNSA. V was clipped by 5 bases and J by 3 bases; unmatched bases: 4. The DNA for the CDR3 is TGTGCCAGCAGCATCTGGACTAGCGGGAGCTACGAGCAGTACTTC. Residues: CASSIWTSGSYEQYF.

J is TRBJ1-1 and V is TRBV10-1; TRBD1 matches 7 bases. V shed 5 bases and J 0 bases; nucleotides not matched to a gene: 3. The CDR3 has 14 residues. CDR1 and CDR2 (germline): WNHNN, SYGVQD (reference sequence). The DNA for the CDR3 is TGCGCCAGCAGTTTGGGACAGTTGAACACTGAAGCTTTCTTT. Translated: CASSLGQLNTEAFF.

The chain has TRBV11-2 and TRBJ1-2; tentative D call: TRBD1 (6 bases). CDR3 length: 15 amino acids. In germline, CDR1 is SGHAT, CDR2 FQNNGV. Trimming took off 6 bases at V and 5 bases at J, with 19 bases between the two ends. As DNA, the CDR3 is TGTGCCAGCAGTGTAATGGAACACAGGGTTTATGGCTACACCTTC. The encoded protein is CASSVMEHRVYGYTF.

This chain connects TRBV3-1 (or the pseudogene TRBV3-2) to TRBJ1-1, with 12 positions matching TRBD1. Losses at the gene ends were 4 bases for V and 4 bases for J; bases not matched to a gene: 7. CDR3 length equals 16 residues. From germline, CDR1 is LGHDT and CDR2 YNNKEL (reference sequence). The CDR3 DNA reads as TGTGCCAGCAGCCTCGGGACAGGGGGCGGGGGCACTGAAGCTTTCTTT. It specifies CASSLGTGGGGTEAFF.

The sample holds a few counts of this clone. V gene TRBV2 combines with J gene TRBJ1-2, with D possibly matching TRBD1 (5 bases). The V end lost 4 bases, the J end lost 2 bases, and 14 bases lay between the germline ends. CDR1 is SNHLY and CDR2 is FYNNEI in the germline V gene. This CDR3 is 15 amino acids long. The CDR3 nucleotides read TGTGCCAGCAGTGTTGGGATCAGGGAAAACTATGGCTACACCTTC. It yields the protein CASSVGIRENYGYTF.

The chain couples TRBV19 to TRBJ1-2; no clear D. Germline lookup yields CDR1 LNHDA and CDR2 SQIVND (reference sequence). CDR3 length: 13 amino acids. V lost 5 bases, J lost 8 bases, and 15 bases lay in between. Written as DNA, the CDR3 is TGTGCCAGTAGTGGGCCCGCCCGTGGGGGCTACACCTTC. This codes for CASSGPARGGYTF. Looking up the rest from reference TRBV19 and TRBJ1-2 gives the full variable domain: DGGITQSPKYLFRKEGQNVTLSCEQNLNHDAMYWYRQDPGQGLRLIYYSQIVNDFQKGDIAEGYSVSREKKESFPLTVTSAQKNPTAFYLCASSGPARGGYTFGSGTRLTVV.

The sample holds a few counts of this clone. CDR3 in amino acids: CASSARGVGYTF. CDR3 DNA: TGTGCCAGCAGTGCCAGGGGGGTTGGCTACACCTTC. The rearrangement joins TRBV2 to TRBJ1-2; 7 bases match TRBD1. V was clipped by 4 bases and J by 7 bases; unmatched bases: 3. Per germline, CDR1 SNHLY and CDR2 FYNNEI. The CDR3 runs 12 residues.

J is TRBJ1-4 and V is TRBV14; no clear D. The CDR3 loop spans 13 amino acids. The V gene's germline CDR1 is SGHDN and CDR2 FVKESK. V lost 1 base to trimming and J lost 11 bases, with 11 bases between them. The CDR3 DNA is TGTGCCAGCAGCCAAGGATGGGCGGGGAAACTGTTTTTT. It specifies CASSQGWAGKLFF.

The gene calls are TRBV15 and TRBJ2-7; 7 bases map to TRBD1. The CDR3 consists of 16 residues. V lost 0 bases to trimming and J lost 1 base; unmatched junction nucleotides: 6. The germline CDR1 and CDR2 sequences are LNHNV and YYDKDF (reference sequence). The CDR3 DNA reads TGTGCCACCAGCAGAGACCCGACAGGGCTATCCTACGAGCAGTACTTC. It yields the protein CATSRDPTGLSYEQYF.

The rearrangement joins TRBV18 to TRBJ1-4; TRBD1 matches 7 bases. V shed 4 bases and J 3 bases; nucleotides not matched to a gene: 2. The CDR3 contains 14 residues. CDR1 is KGHSH, CDR2 LQKENI, per germline. The CDR3 spells CASSQQGSNEKLFF. The CDR3 nucleotides read TGTGCCAGCTCACAACAGGGGTCTAATGAAAAACTGTTTTTT.

The rearrangement links TRBV27 to TRBJ1-5; D not certain. The CDR3 has 14 amino acids. The ends were cut back, 2 bases at V and 3 bases at J, with 8 bases in the middle. Germline CDR1 MNHEY, CDR2 SMNVEV (reference sequence). The CDR3 DNA reads TGTGCCAGCAGTTTAGGGCAGAACAATCAGCCCCAGCATTTT. This codes for CASSLGQNNQPQHF.

J is TRBJ1-6 and V is TRBV6-6; D possibly corresponds to TRBD1 (5 bases). The V gene's germline CDR1 is MNHNY and CDR2 SVGAGI (reference sequence). Between the trimmed V and J ends, which lost 2 bases and 8 bases, there was a span of 13 bases. The CDR3 is 15 amino acids. CDR3 residues: CASSYPQDSDSPLHF. CDR3 nucleotides: TGTGCCAGCAGTTACCCACAGGATTCGGATTCACCCCTCCACTTT.

The rearrangement joins TRBV5-6 to TRBJ2-1; D is unclear. This CDR3 has 14 amino acids. The germline V gene has CDR1 SGHDT and CDR2 YYEEEE. Trimming pared 7 bases from V and 0 bases from J, leaving 11 bases between. For the CDR3, the DNA is TGTGCCAGCGCGTCACAGAGCTCCTACAATGAGCAGTTCTTC. Its translation: CASASQSSYNEQFF. Supplemented by reference TRBV5-6 and TRBJ2-1, the full variable domain reads DAGVTQSPTHLIKTRGQQVTLRCSPKSGHDTVSWYQQALGQGPQFIFQYYEEEERQRGNFPDRFSGHQFPNYSSELNVNALLLGDSALYLCASASQSSYNEQFFGPGTRLTVL.

V and J are TRBV5-8 and TRBJ1-6; weak D call: TRBD1 (5 bases). Germline loops: CDR1 SGHTS, CDR2 YDEGEE. The length of the CDR3 is 14 residues. The V end was cut by 3 bases, the J end by 4 bases, with 8 bases between. CDR3 in amino acids: CASSSRGYNSPLHF. CDR3 nucleotides: TGTGCCAGCAGCTCAAGGGGTTATAATTCACCCCTCCACTTT.

CDR3 coding DNA: TGTGCCAGCAGGGAGACTAGCATCGGGTCCTACAATGAGCAGTTCTTC. Residues: CASRETSIGSYNEQFF. The rearrangement links TRBV2 to TRBJ2-1; TRBD2 matches at 7 bases. Trimming cost V 6 bases and J 1 base; bases outside gene matches: 9. Germline values: CDR1 SNHLY, CDR2 FYNNEI. The CDR3 length is 16 residues.

The chain recombines TRBV6-6 with TRBJ1-5, with D perhaps matching TRBD1 (6 bases). There are 14 residues in the CDR3. Looked up from germline, CDR1 is MNHNY and CDR2 is SVGAGI (reference sequence). Trimming shortened V by 6 bases and J by 4 bases, and 13 bases separated the two germline ends. This CDR3 reads CASRYREMNQPQHF. The CDR3 DNA reads TGTGCCAGCAGATACAGGGAGATGAATCAGCCCCAGCATTTT.

CDR3 residues: CASSQERAGPLIYGYTF. In nucleotides, the CDR3 is TGTGCCAGCAGCCAAGAAAGGGCGGGACCCTTGATCTATGGCTACACCTTC. V gene TRBV3-1 (or the pseudogene TRBV3-2) combines with J gene TRBJ1-2; TRBD1 might be the D (5 bases). The CDR3 sequence is 17 residues long. Trimming removed 0 bases at V and 4 bases at J, with 18 bases between. The V gene's germline CDR1 is LGHDT and CDR2 YNNKEL (reference sequence).

This clone was seen only once. As DNA, the CDR3 is TGCAGCGTCGGGACAAACCTCTTGAACACTGAAGCTTTCTTT. Translation gives CSVGTNLLNTEAFF. The rearrangement joins TRBV29-1 to TRBJ1-1; D perhaps matches TRBD1 (6 bases). The germline V gene has CDR1 SQVTM and CDR2 ANQGSEA. Trimming took 6 bases from V and 0 from J, leaving 14 bases between them. The CDR3 contains 14 residues.